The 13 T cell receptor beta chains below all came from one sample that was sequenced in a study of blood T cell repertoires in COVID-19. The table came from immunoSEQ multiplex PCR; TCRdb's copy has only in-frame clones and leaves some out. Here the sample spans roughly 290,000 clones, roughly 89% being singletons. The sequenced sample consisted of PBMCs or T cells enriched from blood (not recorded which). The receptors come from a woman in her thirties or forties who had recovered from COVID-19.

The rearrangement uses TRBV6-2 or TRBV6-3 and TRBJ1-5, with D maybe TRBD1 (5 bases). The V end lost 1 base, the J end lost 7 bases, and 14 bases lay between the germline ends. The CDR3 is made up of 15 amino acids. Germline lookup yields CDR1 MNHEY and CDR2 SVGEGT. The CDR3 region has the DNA TGTGCCAGCAGTTACTATCGGGGGTTACAGCAGCCCCAGCATTTT. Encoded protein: CASSYYRGLQQPQHF.

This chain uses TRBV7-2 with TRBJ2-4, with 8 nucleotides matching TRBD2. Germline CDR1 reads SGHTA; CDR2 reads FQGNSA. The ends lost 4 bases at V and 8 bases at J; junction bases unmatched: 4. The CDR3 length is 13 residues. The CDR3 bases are TGTGCCAGCAGCTCTGGACTAGCAGACATTCAGTACTTC. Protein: CASSSGLADIQYF.

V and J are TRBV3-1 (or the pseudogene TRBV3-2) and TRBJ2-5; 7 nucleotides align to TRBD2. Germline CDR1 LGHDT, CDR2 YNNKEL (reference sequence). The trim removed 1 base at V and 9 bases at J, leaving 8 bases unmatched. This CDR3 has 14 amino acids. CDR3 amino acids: CASSQGTRGGAQYF. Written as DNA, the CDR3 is TGTGCCAGCAGCCAAGGGACTAGGGGCGGGGCCCAGTACTTC.

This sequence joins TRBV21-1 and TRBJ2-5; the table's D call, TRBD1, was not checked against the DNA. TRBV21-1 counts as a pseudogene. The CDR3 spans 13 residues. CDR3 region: CASSKGPGETQYF. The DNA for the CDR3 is TGTGCCAGCAGCAAAGGCCCAGGTGAGACCCAGTACTTC.

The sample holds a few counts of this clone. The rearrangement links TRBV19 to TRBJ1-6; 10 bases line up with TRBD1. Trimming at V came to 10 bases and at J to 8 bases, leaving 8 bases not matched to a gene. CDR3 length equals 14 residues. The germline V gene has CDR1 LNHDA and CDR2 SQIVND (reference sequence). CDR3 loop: CATQPGTGDSPLHF. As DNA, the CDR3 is TGTGCCACCCAACCCGGGACAGGGGATTCACCCCTCCACTTT.

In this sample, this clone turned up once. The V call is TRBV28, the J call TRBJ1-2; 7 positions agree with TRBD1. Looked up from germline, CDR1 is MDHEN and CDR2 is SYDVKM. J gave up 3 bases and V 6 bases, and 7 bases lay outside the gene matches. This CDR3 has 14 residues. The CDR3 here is CASRGDRGYYGYTF. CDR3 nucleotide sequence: TGTGCCAGCAGAGGGGACAGAGGATACTATGGCTACACCTTC.

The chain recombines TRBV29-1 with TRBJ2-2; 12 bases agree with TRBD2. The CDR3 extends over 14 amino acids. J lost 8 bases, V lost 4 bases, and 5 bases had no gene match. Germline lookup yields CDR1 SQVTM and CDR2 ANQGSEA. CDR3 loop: CSVGTSGALGELFF. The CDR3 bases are TGCAGCGTTGGGACTAGCGGGGCCCTTGGGGAGCTGTTTTTT.

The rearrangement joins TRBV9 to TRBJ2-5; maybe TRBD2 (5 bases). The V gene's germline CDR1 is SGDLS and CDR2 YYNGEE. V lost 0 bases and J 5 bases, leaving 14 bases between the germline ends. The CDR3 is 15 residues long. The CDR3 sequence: CASSVVATPGETQYF. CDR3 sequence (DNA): TGTGCCAGCAGCGTAGTGGCAACCCCGGGGGAGACCCAGTACTTC.

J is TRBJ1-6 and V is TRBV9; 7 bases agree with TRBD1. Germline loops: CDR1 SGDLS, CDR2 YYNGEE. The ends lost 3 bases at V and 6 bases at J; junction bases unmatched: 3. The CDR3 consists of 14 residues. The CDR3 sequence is CASSAGQINSPLHF. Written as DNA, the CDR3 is TGTGCCAGCAGCGCGGGACAGATTAATTCACCCCTCCACTTT.

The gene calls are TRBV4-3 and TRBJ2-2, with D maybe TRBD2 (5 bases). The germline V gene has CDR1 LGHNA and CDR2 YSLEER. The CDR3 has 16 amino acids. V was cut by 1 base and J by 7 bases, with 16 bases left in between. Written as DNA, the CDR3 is TGCGCCAGCAGCCAAGTAGCGCCCACCAGGAACGGGGAGCTGTTTTTT. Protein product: CASSQVAPTRNGELFF.

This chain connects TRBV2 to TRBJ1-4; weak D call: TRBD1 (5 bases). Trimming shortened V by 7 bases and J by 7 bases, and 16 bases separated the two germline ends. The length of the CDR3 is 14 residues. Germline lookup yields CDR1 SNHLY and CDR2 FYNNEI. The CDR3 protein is CASMRGLKGEKLFF. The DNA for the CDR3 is TGTGCCAGCATGAGGGGACTAAAAGGTGAAAAACTGTTTTTT.

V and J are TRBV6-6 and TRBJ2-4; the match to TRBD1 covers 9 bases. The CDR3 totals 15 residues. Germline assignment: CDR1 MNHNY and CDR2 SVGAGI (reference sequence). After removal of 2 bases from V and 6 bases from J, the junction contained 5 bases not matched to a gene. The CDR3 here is CASSYLGQGRNIQYF. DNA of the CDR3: TGTGCCAGCAGTTACCTGGGACAGGGTAGAAACATTCAGTACTTC.

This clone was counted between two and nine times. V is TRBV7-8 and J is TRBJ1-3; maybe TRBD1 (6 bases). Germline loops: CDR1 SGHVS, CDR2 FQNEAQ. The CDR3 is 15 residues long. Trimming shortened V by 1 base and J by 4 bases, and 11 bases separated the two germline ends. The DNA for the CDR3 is TGTGCCAGCAGCTTAGTGACAGGCCGGGGAAACACCATATATTTT. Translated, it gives CASSLVTGRGNTIYF.